This is a list of T cell receptor beta chains from one sample in a study of Ad26.COV2.S vaccination and SARS-CoV-2 variants. Produced via immunoSEQ multiplex PCR; TCRdb's table is partial and in-frame only. The data contain about 680,000 clones, around 92% of them singletons. The sequencing here drew on peripheral blood, taken in a trial of Ad26.COV2.S vaccine versus placebo. These receptors were obtained from a person between 18 and 59 years old who received the Ad26.COV2.S COVID-19 vaccine or a placebo. The CDR3 runs from the conserved cysteine through the conserved F or W. A D gene is named only where the DNA matches it firmly. Some rows have no size entry. The others give once, few or many, or a class for an expanded clone.

j_call,d_call,v_call,clone_size,cdr3_nt,cdr3_aa
TRBJ2-7,TRBD2,TRBV9,-,TGTGCCAGCAGCGTAGGGCAGCGGGGGGGCCACGAGCAGTACTTC,CASSVGQRGGHEQYF
TRBJ2-5,TRBD2,TRBV6-6,once,TGTGCCAGCAGTTACACTAGCGCCCAAGAGACCCAGTACTTC,CASSYTSAQETQYF
TRBJ1-1,-,TRBV19,-,TGTGCCAGTAGTCCCCGGACTGAGAACACTGAAGCTTTCTTT,CASSPRTENTEAFF
TRBJ1-5,TRBD1,TRBV5-5,few,TGTGCCAGCAGCTTTTCAGGGGGCGAGAATCAGCCCCAGCATTTT,CASSFSGGENQPQHF
TRBJ1-2,TRBD1,TRBV6-5,-,TGTGCCAGCAGTTCCGCGGACAGGGCTGTCGGCTACACCTTC,CASSSADRAVGYTF
TRBJ1-6,-,TRBV2,once,TGTGCCAGCAGTGATGGAGGCAAGAGCTCCTATAATTCACCCCTCCACTTT,CASSDGGKSSYNSPLHF
TRBJ2-7,TRBD2,TRBV5-5,-,TGTGCCAGCAGCCACCGACTAGCGGTCGCCCAAACCTACGAGCAGTACTTC,CASSHRLAVAQTYEQYF
TRBJ2-1,TRBD2,TRBV13,-,TGTGCCAGCAGCTTAGGGGTTAGCGGGAATGAGCAGTTCTTC,CASSLGVSGNEQFF
TRBJ2-1,TRBD2,TRBV23-1,-,TGCGCCAGCAGCCCGGGGAAGGGGGTTCATAGCGGGAGGGGTTACAATGAGCAGTTCTTC,CASSPGKGVHSGRGYNEQFF
TRBJ1-1,-,TRBV7-2,-,TGTGCCAGCAGCTTAGTTGCTGGGTTGAACACTGAAGCTTTCTTT,CASSLVAGLNTEAFF
TRBJ2-7,TRBD2,TRBV10-3,-,TGTGCCATCAGCCAGGGACTAGGTGGGTCCTACGAGCAGTACTTC,CAISQGLGGSYEQYF
TRBJ2-1,-,TRBV21-1,-,TGTGCCTCCAGAGCGGGAGGGCTCAATGAGCAGTTCTTC,CASRAGGLNEQFF
TRBJ2-2,TRBD1,TRBV27,-,TGTGCCAGCGGACAGGGGGCTCAGCTGTTTTTT,CASGQGAQLFF
TRBJ2-7,-,TRBV11-2,-,TGTGCCAGCAGCTTACCCCCCCCCACAGTCTACGAGCAGTACTTC,CASSLPPPTVYEQYF
TRBJ1-5,-,TRBV4-1,-,TGCGCCAGCAGCCAAGGTGTAGGCGCTCGAACGCCCCAGCATTTT,CASSQGVGARTPQHF
TRBJ2-3,TRBD1,TRBV6-5,-,TGTGCCAGCAGTTCTAGACAGGGGTGGAGTACGCAGTATTTT,CASSSRQGWSTQYF
TRBJ2-2,TRBD2,TRBV7-2,-,TGTGCCAGCAGCGTCCGGACTAGCGGGGGAACCGGGGAGCTGTTTTTT,CASSVRTSGGTGELFF
TRBJ1-4,TRBD1,TRBV20-1,-,TGCAGTGTTAGTGGGACAGGGGGGGAAAAACTGTTTTTT,CSVSGTGGEKLFF
TRBJ2-5,-,TRBV5-1,-,TGCGCCAGCAGGACTGCGCCGCAAGAGACCCAGTACTTC,CASRTAPQETQYF
TRBJ2-7,TRBD1,TRBV5-1,-,TGCGCCAGCAGCGCGCAGGGGGCCTACGAGCAGTACTTC,CASSAQGAYEQYF
TRBJ1-2,-,TRBV7-8,-,TGTGCCAGCAGCTTAGGAACTGACGGGACCTATGGCTACACCTTC,CASSLGTDGTYGYTF
TRBJ2-7,-,TRBV5-1,-,TGCGCCAGCAGCTTGTTGGGCTACGAGCAGTACTTC,CASSLLGYEQYF
TRBJ2-5,TRBD2,TRBV4-2,-,TGTGCCAGCAGCCCGGGACTAGCGGGAGCCGCCGGGGAGACCCAGTACTTC,CASSPGLAGAAGETQYF
TRBJ1-5,TRBD1,TRBV18,-,TGTGCCAGCTCACCAAGCCTTACGACAGGGACAGGACAGCCCCAGCATTTT,CASSPSLTTGTGQPQHF
TRBJ2-7,TRBD1,TRBV14,few,TGTGCCAGCAGCCAACAGGGGGACTACGAGCAGTACTTC,CASSQQGDYEQYF
TRBJ2-7,-,TRBV19,-,TGTGCCAGTAGTAACCGGGACATCGACAAGCAGTACTTC,CASSNRDIDKQYF
TRBJ2-7,TRBD1,TRBV5-1,-,TGCGCCAGCAGCTTCGGACAGGGGACCCAAGACGAGCAGTACTTC,CASSFGQGTQDEQYF
TRBJ1-5,-,TRBV3-1/TRBV3-2,-,TGTGCCAGCAGCCAAGAAGTAAGACAGCCCCAGCATTTT,CASSQEVRQPQHF